This T cell receptor beta chain appears in the sequencing data of a study of blood T cell repertoires in COVID-19. On the study more broadly: Acute and convalescent COVID-19 samples came from the United States, Italy and Spain. The cDNA or gDNA used as material had been derived from T cells, B-cell-depleted T cells, or PBMCs.

The length of the CDR3 is 16 residues. CDR1 is ENHRY, CDR2 SYGVKD, per germline. The V gene lost 0 bases and the J gene lost 6 bases, with 17 bases spanning the gap. In the study's own analysis: Amplification from reference gene primers served as the basis for estimated nucleated cell counts. The table came from immunoSEQ multiplex PCR; TCRdb's copy has only in-frame clones and leaves some out. V and J calls and clone size follow that table, whereas D and trimming were derived from the DNA. The table has around 98,000 clones, more than 70% seen once. V is TRBV10-3 and J is TRBJ1-2; tentatively, D is TRBD1 (6 bases). This clonotype was sampled from an older man with acute or convalescent COVID-19. The sequenced sample was peripheral blood. The DNA for the CDR3 is TGTGCCATCAGTGAGTCCGCGTTACAGGGAATAAATGGCTACACCTTC. Amino acids: CAISESALQGINGYTF.